This is a list of T cell receptor beta chains from one sample in a study of blood T cells in healthy people across ages. In TCRdb, the 5' RACE reads were re-called with MiXCR into one record per CDR3 protein. The sample carries about 590,000 distinct CDR3 sequences, about 30% recorded once. The sample taken for sequencing was blood. The receptors originated from an elderly woman in good health. Both conserved end residues are part of each CDR3. Each record gives: clone size, J gene, D gene, V gene, CDR3 protein, CDR3 DNA. A D gene is named only where the DNA matches it firmly. Expanded clones get a size class; other rows say once, few or many, or leave the size out.

.,TRBJ2-2,TRBD1,TRBV7-2,CASSGTGDPGELFF,TGTGCCAGCAGCGGGACAGGGGATCCCGGGGAGCTGTTTTTT
.,TRBJ2-7,.,TRBV28,CASSLVDSPYNEQYF,TGTGCCAGCAGTTTAGTGGACTCCCCCTACAATGAGCAGTACTTC
.,TRBJ2-5,TRBD2,TRBV28,CASSVGSGGLEKTQYF,TGTGCCAGCAGTGTTGGTAGCGGGGGCCTTGAAAAGACCCAGTACTTC
many,TRBJ2-1,TRBD2,TRBV29-1,CSVSLAGGHNEQFF,TGCAGCGTTTCCTTAGCGGGGGGGCACAATGAGCAGTTCTTC
.,TRBJ1-3,.,TRBV3-1,CASSRARGAQGDTIYF,TGTGCCAGCAGCCGCGCCCGGGGCGCCCAAGGAGACACCATATATTTT
many,TRBJ1-4,.,TRBV11-2,CASSVDSRSNEKLFF,TGTGCCAGCAGCGTCGACAGCCGAAGTAATGAAAAACTGTTTTTT
few,TRBJ2-5,.,TRBV5-1,CASSTDSYQETQYF,TGCGCCAGCAGCACGGACAGCTACCAAGAGACCCAGTACTTC
.,TRBJ2-2,.,TRBV5-6,CASSSGPSTPGELFF,TGTGCCAGCAGCTCCGGGCCCTCCACCCCCGGGGAGCTGTTTTTT
.,TRBJ1-5,.,TRBV18,CASSPGAMGNQPQHF,TGTGCCAGCTCACCCGGGGCGATGGGCAATCAGCCCCAGCATTTT
once,TRBJ1-5,.,TRBV29-1,CSVGPPNQPQHF,TGCAGCGTTGGGCCGCCCAATCAGCCCCAGCATTTT
many,TRBJ2-3,.,TRBV6-1,CASSELRTDTQYF,TGTGCCAGCAGTGAACTACGCACAGATACGCAGTATTTT
many,TRBJ2-7,.,TRBV27,CASSFSNGPYEQYF,TGTGCCAGCAGTTTCTCCAACGGGCCCTACGAGCAGTACTTC
many,TRBJ2-4,.,TRBV13,CASSFQSAGNIQYF,TGTGCCAGCAGCTTCCAGTCGGCAGGAAACATTCAGTACTTC
.,TRBJ2-7,TRBD2,TRBV20-1,CSARVAGGNSSYNEQYF,TGCAGTGCTAGAGTAGCGGGGGGGAATAGCTCCTACAATGAGCAGTACTTC
.,TRBJ2-3,.,TRBV11-2,CASSLSFSDTQYF,TGTGCCAGCAGCTTATCTTTCTCAGATACGCAGTATTTT
many,TRBJ1-2,TRBD1,TRBV2,CASSDWDLTGVGYTF,TGTGCCAGCAGTGATTGGGACTTGACAGGGGTCGGCTACACCTTC
.,TRBJ1-1,.,TRBV4-1,CASSARDMGNTEAFF,TGCGCCAGCAGCGCCCGGGACATGGGGAACACTGAAGCTTTCTTT
many,TRBJ2-5,TRBD2,TRBV11-2,CASCPSGGALETQYF,TGTGCCAGCTGTCCTAGCGGGGGGGCCCTGGAGACCCAGTACTTC
.,TRBJ2-7,.,TRBV10-3,CAIGNRADYYEQYF,TGTGCCATAGGAAACAGGGCAGACTACTACGAGCAGTACTTC
many,TRBJ1-2,.,TRBV4-2,CASSQGQLYGYTF,TGTGCCAGCAGCCAAGGACAGCTCTATGGCTACACCTTC
many,TRBJ1-2,.,TRBV6-1,CASSDWAGYGYTF,TGTGCCAGCAGTGATTGGGCGGGTTATGGCTACACCTTC
.,TRBJ1-4,.,TRBV6-1,CASSPYNEKLFF,TGTGCCAGCAGTCCCTATAATGAAAAACTGTTTTTT
.,TRBJ2-1,TRBD2,TRBV7-3,CASSLGGVGVAGKYNEQFF,TGTGCCAGCAGCTTAGGAGGGGTCGGGGTAGCGGGCAAATACAATGAGCAGTTCTTC
many,TRBJ1-6,.,TRBV20-1,CSASGGEAYNSPLHF,TGCAGTGCTAGTGGCGGGGAGGCCTATAATTCACCCCTCCACTTT
.,TRBJ2-3,.,TRBV28,CASRQGNTDTQYF,TGTGCCAGCAGGCAGGGAAACACAGATACGCAGTATTTT
many,TRBJ2-1,TRBD1,TRBV20-1,CSAGLWTGTTTDNEQFF,TGCAGTGCGGGGCTTTGGACAGGAACTACCACCGATAATGAGCAGTTCTTC
.,TRBJ2-3,.,TRBV15,CATSRGGSGSTDTQYF,TGTGCCACCAGCAGAGGCGGATCGGGGAGCACAGATACGCAGTATTTT
.,TRBJ1-1,TRBD1,TRBV6-2/TRBV6-3,CASIETGATEAFF,TGTGCCAGCATTGAGACAGGGGCGACTGAAGCTTTCTTT
few,TRBJ1-1,.,TRBV25-1,CASSEYSGPKEAFF,TGTGCCAGCAGTGAATATTCCGGCCCTAAAGAAGCTTTCTTT
once,TRBJ1-4,.,TRBV7-2,CASSVYRAWGNERPFF,TGTGCCAGCAGCGTCTACAGGGCCTGGGGTAATGAAAGACCGTTTTTT
few,TRBJ1-6,TRBD1,TRBV30,CAWNDRGDSPLHF,TGTGCCTGGAATGACAGGGGGGATTCACCCCTCCACTTT